Shown below are 3 T cell receptor beta chains from a single sample sequenced in a study of shared clonotypes between healthy human individuals. Produced via immunoSEQ multiplex PCR; TCRdb's table is partial and in-frame only. This repertoire shows about 2 million clones, roughly 96% found once; its top ten account for roughly 0.13%. The specimen was naive CD4+ T cells sorted from blood. Subset here: CD45RA+ positively selected. The receptor set was obtained from a man younger than 35 in good health.

This clone came up once. The junction differs from germline at one of its ends, possibly a read error. V usage is TRBV23-1 and J usage is TRBJ1-2, with D maybe TRBD1 (5 bases). TRBV23-1 is known as an ORF, though its function is uncertain. This CDR3 is 11 amino acids long. The CDR3 coding sequence is TGCGCCAGCAGTCTTAAGGGGCCGAGGGCCTTC. It codes for CASSLKGPRAF.

The rearrangement links TRBV6-6 to TRBJ2-5; unclear D gene. Germline V gives CDR1 MNHNY, CDR2 SVGAGI (reference sequence). This CDR3 has 14 residues. Trimming took 6 bases from V and 1 from J, leaving 12 bases between them. This CDR3 reads CASSPTDIQETQYF. The CDR3, as DNA: TGTGCCAGCAGCCCGACCGACATCCAAGAGACCCAGTACTTC.

The chain is built from TRBV5-1 and TRBJ2-6; D could derive from TRBD1 or TRBD2 (5 bases each). The CDR3 length is 20 residues. Trimming left V 7 bases short and J 1 base short, with 27 bases between. Germline CDR1 is SGHRS and CDR2 is YFSETQ. CDR3 loop: CASAWTFSLEGPSGANVLTF. As DNA, the CDR3 is TGCGCCAGCGCTTGGACGTTTTCATTAGAGGGGCCGTCTGGGGCCAACGTCCTGACTTTC.